The entry below describes one T cell receptor beta chain. The timepoints at which blood was sampled were baseline, cycle 4 day 1, and cycle 7 day 1. These data belong to a study of OX40 agonist ivuxolimab in advanced cancers. Study-wide background: It was ivuxolimab, an agonistic anti-OX40 (CD134) antibody, that patients were treated with. Of mixed ages from about 20 to 80 and averaging about 65 years, the group was just under 85% male.

Assay used: immunoSEQ multiplex PCR; TCRdb lists only in-frame clones, some missing. The profile shows some 86,000 clones, more than 90% of them singletons. CDR1 is MGHDK and CDR2 is SYGVNS in the germline V gene. There are 15 residues in the CDR3. Trimming removed 10 bases at V and 4 bases at J, with 17 bases between. The TCR sequence derives from an adult with an advanced solid tumor such as melanoma, head and neck, liver or kidney cancer. The sequencing used CD4+ or CD8+ T cells sorted from blood, collected in a trial of the OX40 agonist ivuxolimab. The genes are TRBV25-1 and TRBJ1-6; unclear D gene. The CDR3 spells CATSPKAWYNSPLHF. The CDR3, as DNA: TGTGCCACCTCCCCCAAGGCCTGGTATAATTCACCCCTCCACTTT.